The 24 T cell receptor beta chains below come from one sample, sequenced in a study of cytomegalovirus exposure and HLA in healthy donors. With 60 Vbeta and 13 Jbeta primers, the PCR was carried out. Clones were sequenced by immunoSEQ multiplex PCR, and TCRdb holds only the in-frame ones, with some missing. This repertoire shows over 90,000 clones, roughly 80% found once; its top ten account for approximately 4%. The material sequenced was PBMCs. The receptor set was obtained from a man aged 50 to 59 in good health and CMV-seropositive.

The CDR3 protein is CASSLGVTSGSQDTQYF. DNA of the CDR3: TGTGCCAGCAGCTTAGGAGTTACTAGCGGGAGTCAAGATACGCAGTATTTT. V and J are TRBV11-3 and TRBJ2-3, with 11 bases identical to TRBD2. CDR3 length: 17 amino acids. Germline lookup yields CDR1 SGHNT and CDR2 YENEEA. The V gene end was trimmed by 1 base and the J gene end by 5 bases; junction bases not matched to a gene: 8.

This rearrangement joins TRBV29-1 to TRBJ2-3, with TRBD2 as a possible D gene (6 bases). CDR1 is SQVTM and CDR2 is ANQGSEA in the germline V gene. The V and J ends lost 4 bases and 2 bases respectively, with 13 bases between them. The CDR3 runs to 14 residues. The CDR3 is CSVVGGTDTDTQYF. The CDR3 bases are TGCAGCGTTGTCGGCGGGACCGACACAGATACGCAGTATTTT.

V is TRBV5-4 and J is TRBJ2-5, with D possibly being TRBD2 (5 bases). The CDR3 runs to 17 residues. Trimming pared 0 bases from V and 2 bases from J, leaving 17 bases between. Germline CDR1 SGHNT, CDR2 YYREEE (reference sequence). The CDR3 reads CASSLALGWGVQETQYF. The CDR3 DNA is TGTGCCAGCAGCTTGGCTCTCGGGTGGGGAGTTCAAGAGACCCAGTACTTC. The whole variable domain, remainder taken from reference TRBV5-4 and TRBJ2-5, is ETGVTQSPTHLIKTRGQQVTLRCSSQSGHNTVSWYQQALGQGPQFIFQYYREEENGRGNFPPRFSGLQFPNYSSELNVNALELDDSALYLCASSLALGWGVQETQYFGPGTRLLVL.

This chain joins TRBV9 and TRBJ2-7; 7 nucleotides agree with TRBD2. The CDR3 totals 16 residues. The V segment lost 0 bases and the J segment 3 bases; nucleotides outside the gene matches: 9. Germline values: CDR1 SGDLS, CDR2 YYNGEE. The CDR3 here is CASSVGGTGGFYEQYF. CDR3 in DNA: TGTGCCAGCAGCGTAGGTGGGACGGGAGGATTCTACGAGCAGTACTTC.

CDR3 sequence reads: CASSLVGLGSADTQYF. CDR3 DNA sequence: TGTGCCAGCAGCTTGGTGGGACTGGGGTCTGCAGATACGCAGTATTTT. The chain joins TRBV5-4 to TRBJ2-3, with D maybe TRBD2 (6 bases). Germline V gene sequence: CDR1 SGHNT, CDR2 YYREEE (reference sequence). The V end was cut by 0 bases, the J end by 4 bases, with 15 bases between. This CDR3 is 16 amino acids long.

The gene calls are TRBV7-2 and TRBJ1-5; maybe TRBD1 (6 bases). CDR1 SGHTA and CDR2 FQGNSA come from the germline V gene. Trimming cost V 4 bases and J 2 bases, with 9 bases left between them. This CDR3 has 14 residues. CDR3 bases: TGTGCCAGCAGCTACCCAGGGGGCAATCAGCCCCAGCATTTT. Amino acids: CASSYPGGNQPQHF.

CDR3 protein: CASSETVSGANVLTF. The CDR3 DNA is TGTGCCAGTAGTGAGACAGTCTCTGGGGCCAACGTCCTGACTTTC. The chain uses TRBV19 and TRBJ2-6; maybe TRBD1 (5 bases). Germline V gene sequence: CDR1 LNHDA, CDR2 SQIVND (reference sequence). Trimming stripped 5 bases from V and 0 bases from J, with 8 bases between. This CDR3 has 15 amino acids.

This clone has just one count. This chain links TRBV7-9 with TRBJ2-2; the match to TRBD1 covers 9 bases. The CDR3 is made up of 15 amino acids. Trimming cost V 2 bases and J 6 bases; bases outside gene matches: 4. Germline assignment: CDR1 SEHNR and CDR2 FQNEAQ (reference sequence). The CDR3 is CASSLRQGEAGELFF. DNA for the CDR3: TGTGCCAGCAGCTTACGACAGGGGGAAGCCGGGGAGCTGTTTTTT.

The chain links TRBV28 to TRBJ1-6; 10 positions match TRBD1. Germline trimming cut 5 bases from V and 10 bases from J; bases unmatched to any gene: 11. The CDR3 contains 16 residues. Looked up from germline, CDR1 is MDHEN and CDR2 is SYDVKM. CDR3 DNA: TGTGCCAGCAGTCCCAGGGGGACAGGGGCACAGTCACCCCTCCACTTT. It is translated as CASSPRGTGAQSPLHF.

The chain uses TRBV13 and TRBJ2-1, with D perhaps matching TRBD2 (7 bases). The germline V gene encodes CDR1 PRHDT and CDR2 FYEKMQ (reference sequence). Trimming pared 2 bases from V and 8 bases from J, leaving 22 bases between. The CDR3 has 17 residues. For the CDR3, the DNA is TGTGCCAGCAGCTTAAAGGGATTAGGGGGGGGGAGGGATGAGCAGTTCTTC. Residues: CASSLKGLGGGRDEQFF.

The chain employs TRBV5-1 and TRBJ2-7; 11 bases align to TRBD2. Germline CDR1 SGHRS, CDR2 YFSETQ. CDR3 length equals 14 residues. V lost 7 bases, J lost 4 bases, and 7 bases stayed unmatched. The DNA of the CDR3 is TGCGCCAGCTCGATAGCGGGAGGGATATACGAGCAGTACTTC. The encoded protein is CASSIAGGIYEQYF.

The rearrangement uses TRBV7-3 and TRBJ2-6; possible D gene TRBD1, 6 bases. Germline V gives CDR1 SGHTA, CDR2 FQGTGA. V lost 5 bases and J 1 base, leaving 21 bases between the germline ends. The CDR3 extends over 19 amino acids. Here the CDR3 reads CASSAAPGRGSSGANVLTF. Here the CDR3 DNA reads TGTGCCAGCAGCGCGGCCCCCGGCAGGGGATCTTCTGGGGCCAACGTCCTGACTTTC.

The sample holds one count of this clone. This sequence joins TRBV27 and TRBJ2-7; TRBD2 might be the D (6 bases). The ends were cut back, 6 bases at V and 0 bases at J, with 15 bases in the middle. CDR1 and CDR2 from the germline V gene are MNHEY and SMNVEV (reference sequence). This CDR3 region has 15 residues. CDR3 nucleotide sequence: TGTGCCAGCAGGACCGGGACTGGGAGCTCCTACGAGCAGTACTTC. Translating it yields CASRTGTGSSYEQYF.

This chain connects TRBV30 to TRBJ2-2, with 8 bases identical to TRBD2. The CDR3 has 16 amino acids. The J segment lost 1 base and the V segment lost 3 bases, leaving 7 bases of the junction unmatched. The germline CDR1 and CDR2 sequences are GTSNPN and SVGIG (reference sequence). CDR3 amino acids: CAWRGGSGKNTGELFF. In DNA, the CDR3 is TGTGCCTGGAGAGGAGGTAGCGGGAAGAACACCGGGGAGCTGTTTTTT. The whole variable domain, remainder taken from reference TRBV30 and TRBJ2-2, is SQTIHQWPATLVQPVGSPLSLECTVEGTSNPNLYWYRQAAGRGLQLLFYSVGIGQISSEVPQNLSASRPQDRQFILSSKKLLLSDSGFYLCAWRGGSGKNTGELFFGEGSRLTVL.

The CDR3 nucleotides read TGTGCCAGCAGCTTAGGGGCCGGAGGGGTGAACACTGAAGCTTTCTTT. This encodes CASSLGAGGVNTEAFF. The rearrangement links TRBV11-3 to TRBJ1-1; maybe TRBD1 (5 bases). With 1 base removed from V and 0 bases from J, the gap between germline ends came to 12 bases. Germline values: CDR1 SGHNT, CDR2 YENEEA. The length of the CDR3 is 16 residues.

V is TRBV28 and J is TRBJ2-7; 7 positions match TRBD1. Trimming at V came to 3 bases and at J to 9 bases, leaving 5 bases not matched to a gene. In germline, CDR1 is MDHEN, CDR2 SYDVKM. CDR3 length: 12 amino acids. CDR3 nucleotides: TGTGCCAGCAGTTTCGGGGACAGTACGCAGTACTTC. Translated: CASSFGDSTQYF.

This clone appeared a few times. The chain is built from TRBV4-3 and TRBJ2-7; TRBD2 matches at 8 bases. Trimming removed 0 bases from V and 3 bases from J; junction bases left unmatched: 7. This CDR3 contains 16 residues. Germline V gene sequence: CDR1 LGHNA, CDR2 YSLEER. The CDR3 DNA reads TGCGCCAGCAGCCAAGATCGGGGGGGAACAGGCTACGAGCAGTACTTC. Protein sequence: CASSQDRGGTGYEQYF.

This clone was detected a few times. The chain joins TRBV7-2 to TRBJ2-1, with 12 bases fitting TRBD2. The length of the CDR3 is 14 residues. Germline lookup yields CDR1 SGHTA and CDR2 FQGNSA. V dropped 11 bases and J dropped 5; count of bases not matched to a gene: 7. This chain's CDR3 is CACIRTSGNNEQFF. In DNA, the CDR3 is TGTGCCTGTATCAGGACTAGCGGGAACAATGAGCAGTTCTTC.

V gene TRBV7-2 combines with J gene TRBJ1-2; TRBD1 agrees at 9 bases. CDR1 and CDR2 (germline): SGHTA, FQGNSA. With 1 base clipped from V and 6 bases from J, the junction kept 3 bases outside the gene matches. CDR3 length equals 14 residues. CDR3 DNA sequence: TGTGCCAGCAGCTTAGACAGGGGGCGAGATGGCTACACCTTC. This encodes CASSLDRGRDGYTF.

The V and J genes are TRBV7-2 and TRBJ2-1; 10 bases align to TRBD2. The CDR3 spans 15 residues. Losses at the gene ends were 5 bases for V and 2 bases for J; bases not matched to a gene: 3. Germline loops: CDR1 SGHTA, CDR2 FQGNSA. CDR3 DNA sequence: TGTGCCAGCAGCGCTAGCGGGGGAACCTACAATGAGCAGTTCTTC. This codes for CASSASGGTYNEQFF. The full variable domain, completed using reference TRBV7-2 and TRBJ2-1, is GAGVSQSPSNKVTEKGKDVELRCDPISGHTALYWYRQSLGQGLEFLIYFQGNSAPDKSGLPSDRFSAERTGGSVSTLTIQRTQQEDSAVYLCASSASGGTYNEQFFGPGTRLTVL.

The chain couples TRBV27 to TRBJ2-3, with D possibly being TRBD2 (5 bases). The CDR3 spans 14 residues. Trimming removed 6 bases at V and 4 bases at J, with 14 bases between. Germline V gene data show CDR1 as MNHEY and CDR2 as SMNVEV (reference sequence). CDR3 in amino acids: CASSPKGVADTQYF. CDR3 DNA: TGTGCCAGCAGCCCCAAGGGAGTCGCAGATACGCAGTATTTT.

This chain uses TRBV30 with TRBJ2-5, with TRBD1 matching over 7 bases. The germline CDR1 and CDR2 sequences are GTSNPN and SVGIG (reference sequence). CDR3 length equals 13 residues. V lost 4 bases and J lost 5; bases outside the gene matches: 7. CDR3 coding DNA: TGTGCCTGGAAAGACAGGGCTGTGGAGACCCAGTACTTC. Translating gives CAWKDRAVETQYF. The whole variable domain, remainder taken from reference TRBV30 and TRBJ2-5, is SQTIHQWPATLVQPVGSPLSLECTVEGTSNPNLYWYRQAAGRGLQLLFYSVGIGQISSEVPQNLSASRPQDRQFILSSKKLLLSDSGFYLCAWKDRAVETQYFGPGTRLLVL.

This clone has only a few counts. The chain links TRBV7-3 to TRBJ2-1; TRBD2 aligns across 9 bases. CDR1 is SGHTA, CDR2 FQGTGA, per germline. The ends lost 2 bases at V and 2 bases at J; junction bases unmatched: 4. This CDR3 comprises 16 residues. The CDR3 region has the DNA TGTGCCAGCAGCTTAGGAGCGGGAGGAACCTACAATGAGCAGTTCTTC. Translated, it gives CASSLGAGGTYNEQFF.

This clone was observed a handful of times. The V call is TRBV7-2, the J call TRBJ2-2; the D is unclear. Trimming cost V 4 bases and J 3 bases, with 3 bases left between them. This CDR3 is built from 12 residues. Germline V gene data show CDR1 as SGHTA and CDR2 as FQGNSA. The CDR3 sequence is CASSYYTGELFF. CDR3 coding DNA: TGTGCCAGCAGCTACTACACCGGGGAGCTGTTTTTT.